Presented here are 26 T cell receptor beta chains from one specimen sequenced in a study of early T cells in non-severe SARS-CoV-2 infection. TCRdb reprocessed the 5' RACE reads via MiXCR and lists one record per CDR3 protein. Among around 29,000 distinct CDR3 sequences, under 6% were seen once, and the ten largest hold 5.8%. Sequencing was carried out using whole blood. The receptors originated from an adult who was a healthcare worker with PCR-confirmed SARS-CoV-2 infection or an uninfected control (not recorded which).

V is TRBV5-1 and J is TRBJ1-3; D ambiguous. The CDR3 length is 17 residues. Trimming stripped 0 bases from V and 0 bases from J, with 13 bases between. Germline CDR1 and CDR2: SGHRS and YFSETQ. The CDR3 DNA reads TGCGCCAGCAGCTTGGGTAACTCGTTTACCTCTGGAAACACCATATATTTT. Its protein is CASSLGNSFTSGNTIYF.

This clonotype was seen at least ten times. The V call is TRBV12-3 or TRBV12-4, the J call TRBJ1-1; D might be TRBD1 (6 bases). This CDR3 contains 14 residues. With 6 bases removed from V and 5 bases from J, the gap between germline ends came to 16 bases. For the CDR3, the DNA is TGTGCCAGCAGCCCCACCGGGGGCTTTACTGAAGCTTTCTTT. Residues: CASSPTGGFTEAFF.

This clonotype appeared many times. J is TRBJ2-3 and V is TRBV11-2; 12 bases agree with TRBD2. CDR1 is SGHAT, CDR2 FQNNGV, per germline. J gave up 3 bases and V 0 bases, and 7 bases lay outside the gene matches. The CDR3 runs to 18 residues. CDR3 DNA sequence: TGTGCCAGCAGCTTAGACCGCCCCGGGACTAGCGGGACAGATACGCAGTATTTT. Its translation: CASSLDRPGTSGTDTQYF. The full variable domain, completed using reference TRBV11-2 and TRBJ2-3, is EAGVAQSPRYKIIEKRQSVAFWCNPISGHATLYWYQQILGQGPKLLIQFQNNGVVDDSQLPKDRFSAERLKGVDSTLKIQPAKLEDSAVYLCASSLDRPGTSGTDTQYFGPGTRLTVL.

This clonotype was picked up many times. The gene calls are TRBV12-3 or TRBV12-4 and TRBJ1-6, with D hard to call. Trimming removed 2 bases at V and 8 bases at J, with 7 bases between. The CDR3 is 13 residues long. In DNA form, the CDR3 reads TGTGCCAGCAGTTTATGGGCAGATTCACCCCTCCACTTT. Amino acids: CASSLWADSPLHF.

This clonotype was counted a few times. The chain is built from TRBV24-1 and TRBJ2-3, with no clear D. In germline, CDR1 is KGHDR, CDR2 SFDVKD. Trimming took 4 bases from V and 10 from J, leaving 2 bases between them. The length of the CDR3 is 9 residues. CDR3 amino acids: CATSDPQYF. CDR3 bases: TGTGCCACCAGTGACCCGCAGTATTTT.

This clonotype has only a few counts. CDR3 sequence: CASSFIQGTLYYGYTF. The CDR3 nucleotides read TGTGCCAGCAGTTTTATCCAGGGGACCCTTTACTATGGCTACACCTTC. The V and J genes are TRBV12-3 or TRBV12-4 and TRBJ1-2; tentative D call: TRBD1 (6 bases). The V end was cut by 3 bases, the J end by 3 bases, with 17 bases between. The CDR3 has 16 residues.

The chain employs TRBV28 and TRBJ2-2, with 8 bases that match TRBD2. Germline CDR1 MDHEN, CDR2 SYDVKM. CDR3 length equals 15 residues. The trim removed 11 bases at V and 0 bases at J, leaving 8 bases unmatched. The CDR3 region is CARTGGSANTGELFF. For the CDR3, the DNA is TGTGCCCGTACGGGGGGGAGCGCGAACACCGGGGAGCTGTTTTTT.

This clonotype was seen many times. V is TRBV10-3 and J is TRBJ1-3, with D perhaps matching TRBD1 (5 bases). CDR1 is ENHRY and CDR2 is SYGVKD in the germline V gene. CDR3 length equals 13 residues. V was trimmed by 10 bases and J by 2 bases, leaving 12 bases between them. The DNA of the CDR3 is TGTGCCAGCCGACAGCAGGCTGGAAACACCATATATTTT. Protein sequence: CASRQQAGNTIYF.

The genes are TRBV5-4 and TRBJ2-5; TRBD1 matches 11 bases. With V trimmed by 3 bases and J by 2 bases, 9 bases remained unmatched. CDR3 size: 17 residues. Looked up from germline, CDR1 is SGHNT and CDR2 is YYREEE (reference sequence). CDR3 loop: CASSWSYRDRGQETQYF. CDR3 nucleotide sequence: TGTGCCAGCAGCTGGAGCTACCGGGACAGGGGGCAAGAGACCCAGTACTTC.

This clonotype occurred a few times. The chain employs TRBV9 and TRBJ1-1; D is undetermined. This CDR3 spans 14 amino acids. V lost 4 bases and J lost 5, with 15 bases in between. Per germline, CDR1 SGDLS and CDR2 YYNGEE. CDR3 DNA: TGTGCCAGCAGCCCGGGTGGGTCGGGGACTGAAGCTTTCTTT. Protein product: CASSPGGSGTEAFF.

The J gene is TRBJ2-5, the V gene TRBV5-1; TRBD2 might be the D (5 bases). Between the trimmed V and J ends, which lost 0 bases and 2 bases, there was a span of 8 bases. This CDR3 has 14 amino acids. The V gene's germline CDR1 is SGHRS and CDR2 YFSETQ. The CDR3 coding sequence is TGCGCCAGCAGCTTGGGACTAAAGCAAGAGACCCAGTACTTC. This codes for CASSLGLKQETQYF.

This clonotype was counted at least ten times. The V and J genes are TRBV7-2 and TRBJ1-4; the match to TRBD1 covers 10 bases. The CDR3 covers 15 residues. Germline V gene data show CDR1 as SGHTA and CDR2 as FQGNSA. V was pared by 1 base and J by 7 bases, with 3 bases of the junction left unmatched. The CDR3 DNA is TGTGCCAGCAGCTTAGTGACAGGGGGCGTTGAAAAACTGTTTTTT. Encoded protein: CASSLVTGGVEKLFF.

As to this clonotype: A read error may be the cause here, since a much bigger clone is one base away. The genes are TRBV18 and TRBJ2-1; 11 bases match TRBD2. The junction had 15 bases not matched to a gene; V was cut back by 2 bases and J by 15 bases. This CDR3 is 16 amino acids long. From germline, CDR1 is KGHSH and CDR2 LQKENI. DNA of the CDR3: TGTGCCAGCTCACCAGCCGTGTCTAGCGGGGGGATGGGACGGTTCTTC. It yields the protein CASSPAVSSGGMGRFF.

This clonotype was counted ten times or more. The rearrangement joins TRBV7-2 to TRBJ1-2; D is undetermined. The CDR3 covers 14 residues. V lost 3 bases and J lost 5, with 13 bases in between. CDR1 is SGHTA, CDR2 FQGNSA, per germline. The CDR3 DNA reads TGTGCCAGCAGCTTGGGGTCCTCCCGATATGGCTACACCTTC. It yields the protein CASSLGSSRYGYTF. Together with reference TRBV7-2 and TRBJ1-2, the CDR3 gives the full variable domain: GAGVSQSPSNKVTEKGKDVELRCDPISGHTALYWYRQSLGQGLEFLIYFQGNSAPDKSGLPSDRFSAERTGGSVSTLTIQRTQQEDSAVYLCASSLGSSRYGYTFGSGTRLTVV.

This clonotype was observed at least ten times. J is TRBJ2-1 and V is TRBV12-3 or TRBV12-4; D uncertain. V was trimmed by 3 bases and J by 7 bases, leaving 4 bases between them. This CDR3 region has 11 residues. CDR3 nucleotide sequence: TGTGCCAGCAGTTTTGGAAATGAGCAGTTCTTC. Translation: CASSFGNEQFF.

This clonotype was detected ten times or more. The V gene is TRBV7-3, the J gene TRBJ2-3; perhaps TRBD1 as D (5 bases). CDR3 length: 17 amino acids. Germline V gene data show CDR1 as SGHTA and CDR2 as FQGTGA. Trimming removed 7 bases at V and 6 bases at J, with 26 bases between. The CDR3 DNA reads TGTGCCAGCACTTCCAGGGTACCACCGCGGCGACCGGATACGCAGTATTTT. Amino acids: CASTSRVPPRRPDTQYF.

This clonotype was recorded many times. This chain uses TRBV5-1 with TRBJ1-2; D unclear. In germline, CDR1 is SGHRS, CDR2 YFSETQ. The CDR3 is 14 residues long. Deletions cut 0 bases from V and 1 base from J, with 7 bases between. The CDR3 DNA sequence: TGCGCCAGCAGCTTGGGGGCCAGTAACTATGGCTACACCTTC. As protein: CASSLGASNYGYTF.

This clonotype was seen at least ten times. The CDR3 here is CASSQERYSPYEQYF. CDR3 in DNA: TGCGCCAGCAGCCAAGAACGTTACAGTCCCTACGAGCAGTACTTC. The chain carries TRBV4-3 and TRBJ2-7; D is ambiguous. CDR3 length equals 15 residues. Germline CDR1 reads LGHNA; CDR2 reads YSLEER. The ends were cut back, 0 bases at V and 2 bases at J, with 11 bases in the middle.

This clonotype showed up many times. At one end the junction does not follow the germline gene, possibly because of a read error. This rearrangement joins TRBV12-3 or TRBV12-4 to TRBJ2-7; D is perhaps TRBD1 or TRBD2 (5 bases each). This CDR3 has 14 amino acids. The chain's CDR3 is CASSLAGGRDEQYF. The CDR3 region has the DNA TGTGCCAGCAGTCTAGCTGGGGGACGGGACGAGCAGTACTTC.

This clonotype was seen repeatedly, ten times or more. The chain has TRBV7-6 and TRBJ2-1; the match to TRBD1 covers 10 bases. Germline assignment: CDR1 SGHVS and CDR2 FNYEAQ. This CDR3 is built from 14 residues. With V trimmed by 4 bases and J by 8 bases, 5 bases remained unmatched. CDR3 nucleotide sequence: TGTGCCAGCAGCTCTGGACAGGGGGGCGATGAGCAGTTCTTC. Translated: CASSSGQGGDEQFF.

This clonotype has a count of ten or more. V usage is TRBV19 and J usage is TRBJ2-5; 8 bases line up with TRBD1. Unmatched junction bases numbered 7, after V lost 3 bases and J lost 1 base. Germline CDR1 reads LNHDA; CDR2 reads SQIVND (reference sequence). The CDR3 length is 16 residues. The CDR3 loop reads CASSMPGTGAQETQYF. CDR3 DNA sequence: TGTGCCAGTAGTATGCCCGGGACAGGTGCCCAAGAGACCCAGTACTTC.

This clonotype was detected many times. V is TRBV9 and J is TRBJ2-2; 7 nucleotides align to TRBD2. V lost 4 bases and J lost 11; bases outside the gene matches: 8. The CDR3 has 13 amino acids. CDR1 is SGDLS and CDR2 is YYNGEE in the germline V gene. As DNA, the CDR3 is TGTGCCAGCAGCACAACCCCTAGCGGCGAGCTGTTTTTT. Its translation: CASSTTPSGELFF.

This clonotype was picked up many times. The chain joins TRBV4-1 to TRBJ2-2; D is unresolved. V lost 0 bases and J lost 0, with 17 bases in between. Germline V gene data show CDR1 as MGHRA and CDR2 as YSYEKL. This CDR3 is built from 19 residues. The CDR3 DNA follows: TGCGCCAGCAGCCAAGAGAGCTACATAACACTCGCGAACACCGGGGAGCTGTTTTTT. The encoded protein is CASSQESYITLANTGELFF.

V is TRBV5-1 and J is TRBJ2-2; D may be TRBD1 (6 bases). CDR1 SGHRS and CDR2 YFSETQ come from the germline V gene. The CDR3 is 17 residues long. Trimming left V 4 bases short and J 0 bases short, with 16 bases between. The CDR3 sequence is CASSPRLQGPNTGELFF. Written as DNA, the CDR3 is TGCGCCAGCAGCCCCCGGTTACAGGGACCGAACACCGGGGAGCTGTTTTTT.

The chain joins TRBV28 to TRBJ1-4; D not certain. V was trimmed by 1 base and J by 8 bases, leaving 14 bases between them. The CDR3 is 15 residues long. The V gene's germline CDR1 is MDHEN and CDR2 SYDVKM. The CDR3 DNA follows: TGTGCCAGCAGTTTATTGGGGTCTACGGGAGAAAAACTGTTTTTT. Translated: CASSLLGSTGEKLFF.

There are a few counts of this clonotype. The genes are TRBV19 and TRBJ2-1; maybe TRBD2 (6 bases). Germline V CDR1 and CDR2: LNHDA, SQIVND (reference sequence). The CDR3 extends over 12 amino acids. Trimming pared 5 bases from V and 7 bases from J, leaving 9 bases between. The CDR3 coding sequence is TGTGCCAGTAGTCTAGGGACTAATGAGCAGTTCTTC. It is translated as CASSLGTNEQFF.